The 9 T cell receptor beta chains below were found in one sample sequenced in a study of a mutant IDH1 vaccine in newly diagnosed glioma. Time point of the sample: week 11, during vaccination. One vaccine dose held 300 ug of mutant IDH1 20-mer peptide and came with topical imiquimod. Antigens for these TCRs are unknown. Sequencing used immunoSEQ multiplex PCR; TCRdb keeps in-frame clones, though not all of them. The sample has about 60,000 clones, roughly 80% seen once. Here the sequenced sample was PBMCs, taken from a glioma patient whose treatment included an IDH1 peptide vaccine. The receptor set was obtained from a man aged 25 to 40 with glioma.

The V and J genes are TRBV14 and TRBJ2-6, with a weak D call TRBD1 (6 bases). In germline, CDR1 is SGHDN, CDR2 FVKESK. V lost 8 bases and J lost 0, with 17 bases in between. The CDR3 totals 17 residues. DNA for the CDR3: TGTGCCAGCGGCGGACAGATCAGGGGCTCTGGGGCCAACGTCCTGACTTTC. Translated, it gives CASGGQIRGSGANVLTF.

For the CDR3, the DNA is TGCGCCAGCAGTGAGACAGGGGCTAACTCTGGGGCCAACGTCCTGACTTTC. This gives the protein CASSETGANSGANVLTF. The V call is TRBV10-2, the J call TRBJ2-6, with 7 bases aligning to TRBD1. V lost 2 bases to trimming and J lost 0 bases; unmatched junction nucleotides: 4. This CDR3 region has 17 residues. CDR1 WSHSY and CDR2 SAAADI come from the germline V gene.

The CDR3 loop is CASSEWQGGGYEQYF. CDR3 DNA: TGTGCCAGCAGTGAATGGCAGGGTGGAGGATACGAGCAGTACTTC. The chain joins TRBV6-1 to TRBJ2-7, with D perhaps given as TRBD1 or TRBD2 (5 bases each). The CDR3 extends over 15 amino acids. Per germline, CDR1 MNHNS and CDR2 SASEGT. V lost 2 bases and J 4 bases, leaving 15 bases between the germline ends.

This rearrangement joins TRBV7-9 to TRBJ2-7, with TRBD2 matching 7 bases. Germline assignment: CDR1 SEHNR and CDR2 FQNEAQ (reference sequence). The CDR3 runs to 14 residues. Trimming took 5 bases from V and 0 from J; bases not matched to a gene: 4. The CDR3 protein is CASSPAGSSYEQYF. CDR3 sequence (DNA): TGTGCCAGCAGCCCAGCGGGGAGCTCCTACGAGCAGTACTTC.

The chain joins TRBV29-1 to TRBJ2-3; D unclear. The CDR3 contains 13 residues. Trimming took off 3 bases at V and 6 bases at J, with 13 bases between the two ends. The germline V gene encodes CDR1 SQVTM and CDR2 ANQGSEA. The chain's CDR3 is CSVEVRARDTQYF. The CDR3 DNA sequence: TGCAGCGTTGAGGTTAGGGCCAGGGATACGCAGTATTTT.

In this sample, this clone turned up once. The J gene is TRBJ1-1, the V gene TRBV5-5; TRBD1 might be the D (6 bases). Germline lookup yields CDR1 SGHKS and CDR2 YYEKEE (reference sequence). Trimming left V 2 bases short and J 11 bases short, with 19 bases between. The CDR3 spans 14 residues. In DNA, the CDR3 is TGTGCCAGCAGCTTCATAGGGGGTCTCCTAGAGGCTTTCTTT. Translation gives CASSFIGGLLEAFF.

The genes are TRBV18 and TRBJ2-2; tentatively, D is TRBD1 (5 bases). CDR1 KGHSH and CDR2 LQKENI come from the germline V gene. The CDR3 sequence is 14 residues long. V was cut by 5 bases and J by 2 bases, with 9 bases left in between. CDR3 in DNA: TGTGCCAGCTCATATGACAGAAACACCGGGGAGCTGTTTTTT. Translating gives CASSYDRNTGELFF.

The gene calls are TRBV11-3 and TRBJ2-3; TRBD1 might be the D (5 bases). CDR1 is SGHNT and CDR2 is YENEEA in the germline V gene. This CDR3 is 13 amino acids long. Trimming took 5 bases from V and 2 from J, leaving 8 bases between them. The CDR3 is CASSRQPTDTQYF. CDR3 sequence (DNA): TGTGCCAGCAGCCGACAGCCCACAGATACGCAGTATTTT.

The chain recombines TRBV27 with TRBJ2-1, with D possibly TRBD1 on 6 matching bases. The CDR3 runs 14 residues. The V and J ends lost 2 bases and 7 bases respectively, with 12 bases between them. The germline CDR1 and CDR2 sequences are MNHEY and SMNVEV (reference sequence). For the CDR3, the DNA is TGTGCCAGCAGTTTACTACTTCAGGGGAATGAGCAGTTCTTC. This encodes CASSLLLQGNEQFF.